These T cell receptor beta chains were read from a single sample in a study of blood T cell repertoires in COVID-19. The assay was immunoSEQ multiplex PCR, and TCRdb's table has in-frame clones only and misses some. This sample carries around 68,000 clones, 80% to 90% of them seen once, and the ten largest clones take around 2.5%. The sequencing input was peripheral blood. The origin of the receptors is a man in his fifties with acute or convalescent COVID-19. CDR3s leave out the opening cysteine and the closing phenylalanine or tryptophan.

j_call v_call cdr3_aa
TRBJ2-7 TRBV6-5 ASSYGPFLPEQY
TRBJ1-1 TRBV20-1 SASVPGGTEAF
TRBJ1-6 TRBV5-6 ASSLGGASPLH
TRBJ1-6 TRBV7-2 ASSLVRVGNSPLH
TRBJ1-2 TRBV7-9 ASSLWTGTNYGYT
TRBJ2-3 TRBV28 ASSSQDTDTQY
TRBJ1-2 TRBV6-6 ASSPWQGRVDYGYT
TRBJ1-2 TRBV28 ASSPGFYGYT
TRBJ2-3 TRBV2 ASGGDRASGTRTDTQY
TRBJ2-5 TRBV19 ATESGTTHVTQY
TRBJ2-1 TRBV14 ASSQGKGLRTNEQF
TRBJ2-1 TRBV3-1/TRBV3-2 ASRFTGNEQF
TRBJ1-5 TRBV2 ASSEGSGNQPQH
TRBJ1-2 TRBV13 ASSLAGRPNYGYT
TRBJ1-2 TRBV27 ASSLNSPPRTGNYGYT
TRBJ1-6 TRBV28 ASSPHTPPNSPLH
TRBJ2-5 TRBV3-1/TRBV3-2 ASSRTGGGYETQY
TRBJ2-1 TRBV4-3 ASSQDTGRANNEQF
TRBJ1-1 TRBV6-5 ASSFQQGSEAF
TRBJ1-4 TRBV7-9 ASRENRGRGEKLF
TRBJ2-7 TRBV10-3 AISESIVGGYEQY
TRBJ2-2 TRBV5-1 ASSLGSSGTGELF
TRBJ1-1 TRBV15 ATSRDRGTEAF
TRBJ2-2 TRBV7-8 ASSLLFSPGELF
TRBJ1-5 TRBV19 ASRQGDRGGDQPQH
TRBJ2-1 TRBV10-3 AIHSGVSGRAHPAYNEQF
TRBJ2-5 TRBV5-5 ASSFRGQETQY
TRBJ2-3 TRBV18 ASSPRLHGADTQY
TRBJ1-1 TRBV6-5 ASTSQGRFTEAF